This is a list of T cell receptor beta chains from one sample in a study of beta chain features in type 1 diabetes. Method: immunoSEQ multiplex PCR; TCRdb's copy keeps in-frame clones and lacks some. The sample consists of 130,000 to 150,000 clones, roughly 50% of them appearing once. The sequenced sample consisted of Tregs from blood. These receptors were collected from a man aged 18 to 30 in good health. Each CDR3 is given with its conserved first and last residue. The order of the fields is clone size, CDR3 length, D gene, J gene, V gene, CDR3 DNA, CDR3 protein. D genes are given only for firm matches. Part of the rows lack a size; the others show once, few, many or a class for expanded clones.

>-|17|-|TRBJ2-5|TRBV13
TGTGCCAGCAGCCATTTACCTCTCTCTAGTGTCACAGAGACCCAGTACTTC
CASSHLPLSSVTETQYF
>-|15|-|TRBJ2-1|TRBV4-3
TGCGCCAGCAGCCAAGGGCAGGACTCCTACAATGAGCAGTTCTTC
CASSQGQDSYNEQFF
>few|12|-|TRBJ2-5|TRBV19
TGTGCCAGTAGCTCCGCCTTCGGAGCCCAGTACTTC
CASSSAFGAQYF
>-|13|-|TRBJ1-2|TRBV7-8
TGTGCCAGCAGCCCAGACAGGAACTATGGCTACACCTTC
CASSPDRNYGYTF
>-|14|-|TRBJ1-5|TRBV6-6
TGTGCCAGCAGTTTTGACAGATGGAATCAGCCCCAGCATTTT
CASSFDRWNQPQHF
>-|16|TRBD2|TRBJ2-7|TRBV28
TGTGCCAGCCCCCCGGGACTAGCGGGAGGGACCGACGAGCAGTACTTC
CASPPGLAGGTDEQYF
>few|14|-|TRBJ1-1|TRBV7-9
TGTGCCAGCAGCTTAGCTCAGGGTGGGGCTGAAGCTTTCTTT
CASSLAQGGAEAFF
>-|13|-|TRBJ1-1|TRBV29-1
TGCAGCGTGTATGCAGTCTTGAACACTGAAGCTTTCTTT
CSVYAVLNTEAFF
>once|13|-|TRBJ1-2|TRBV5-4
TGTGCCAGCAGCGCAGGACAGAGTTATGGCTACACCTTC
CASSAGQSYGYTF
>-|13|-|TRBJ1-2|TRBV7-2
TGTGCCAGCAGCCTAGGGGAGTTCGATGGCTACACCTTC
CASSLGEFDGYTF
>-|15|-|TRBJ1-1|TRBV4-1
TGCGCCAGCAGCCGGGACTCAGGGACGAGAACTGAAGCTTTCTTT
CASSRDSGTRTEAFF
>-|15|TRBD2|TRBJ2-1|TRBV4-2
TGTGCCAGCAGCCAAGCTAGCGGGATATACAATGAGCAGTTCTTC
CASSQASGIYNEQFF
>few|14|TRBD2|TRBJ2-7|TRBV19
TGTGCCAGTAGTATAGGACTAGCGGACTACGAGCAGTACTTC
CASSIGLADYEQYF
>-|17|-|TRBJ1-2|TRBV10-3
TGTGCCATCAGTGACCCCCCATCGCGGGGCAAAAACTATGGCTACACCTTC
CAISDPPSRGKNYGYTF
>few|15|TRBD1|TRBJ2-5|TRBV5-1
TGCGCCAGCAGCTTGATACAGGGGGCTGTGGAGACCCAGTACTTC
CASSLIQGAVETQYF
>-|14|TRBD1|TRBJ1-2|TRBV28
TGTGCCAGCAGATGGACAGGGGGATCCTATGGCTACACCTTC
CASRWTGGSYGYTF
>-|14|-|TRBJ2-5|TRBV29-1
TGCAGCGTTGCTTCCCAGGGCTACCAAGAGACCCAGTACTTC
CSVASQGYQETQYF
>-|13|-|TRBJ2-1|TRBV19
TGTGCCAGTAGTATAGTGGCGGGCATTGAGCAGTTCTTC
CASSIVAGIEQFF
>-|16|-|TRBJ2-7|TRBV6-6
TGTGCCAGCAGTTACGGTGGACTCTCGTCGTCGAGCGAGCAGTACTTC
CASSYGGLSSSSEQYF
>-|14|TRBD1|TRBJ2-3|TRBV30
TGTGCCTGGAGTTTACAGGGGGCCGGGGATACGCAGTATTTT
CAWSLQGAGDTQYF
>-|12|-|TRBJ1-4|TRBV11-2
TGTGCCAGCAGCCACGGGTCTTTAAAAATGTTTTTT
CASSHGSLKMFF